The source of this T cell receptor beta chain is a study of early T cells in non-severe SARS-CoV-2 infection. MiXCR, applied by TCRdb to the 5' RACE reads, yields one record per CDR3 protein. This table holds under 45,000 distinct CDR3 sequences, roughly 5% found once. This clonotype was seen a handful of times. The germline CDR1 and CDR2 sequences are PRHDT and FYEKMQ (reference sequence). The length of the CDR3 is 15 residues. V lost 5 bases, J lost 2 bases, and 3 bases stayed unmatched. The receptor's source is an adult who was a healthcare worker with PCR-confirmed SARS-CoV-2 infection or an uninfected control (not recorded which). This material consisted of whole blood, taken at baseline. The chain is built from TRBV13 and TRBJ2-7; 13 nucleotides align to TRBD2. The CDR3 is CASSPGTSGTYEQYF. DNA of the CDR3: TGTGCCAGCAGCCCCGGGACTAGCGGGACCTACGAGCAGTACTTC.